This T cell receptor beta chain appears in the sequencing data of a study of tumor and adjacent non-tumor tissue in lung cancer. Study context: Patients were aged roughly 30 to 76, approximately 11 men and a handful of women, stage I to III.

Study results and limitations: TCR diversity was significantly greater in tumor than normal lung tissue. In normal lung, the top 100 clones were significantly more dominant than in tumor.

Germline loops: CDR1 MNHEY, CDR2 SVGAGI. This CDR3 contains 16 residues. Deletions cut 2 bases from V and 0 bases from J, with 14 bases between. Regarding this clonotype: What it binds is unknown.

The template was RNA from unsorted bulk tissue. Newly diagnosed lung cancer patients had thoracic surgery in China, August–late 2014, without prior chemotherapy. The library came from three nested PCR rounds adapted from ARM-PCR protocols. TCRdb ran MiXCR on the multiplex PCR reads and lists one entry per CDR3 protein. There are fewer than 130,000 distinct CDR3 sequences in the sample; over 75% occur only once, and 20% to 25% lies in the top ten. The rearrangement links TRBV6-5 to TRBJ2-7; tentative D call: TRBD1 (5 bases). The sequence was obtained from a man aged 70-80 years with non-small cell lung cancer. Sequencing was performed on lung tumor tissue. Here the CDR3 reads CASSYHPFRGSYEQYF. The CDR3 nucleotides are TGTGCCAGCAGTTACCACCCATTTAGGGGCTCCTACGAGCAGTACTTC.